Listed here is a single T cell receptor beta chain. What it binds is not known. With V trimmed by 2 bases and J by 7 bases, 19 bases remained unmatched. Germline V gene data show CDR1 as KGHSH and CDR2 as LQKENI. This CDR3 comprises 18 residues. This sample is part of a study of CD4 T cells in relation to SARS-CoV-2 and coronaviruses. The repertoire was sequenced with immunoSEQ multiplex PCR; TCRdb's copy has only in-frame clones and lacks some. Among around 25,000 clones listed, less than 85% were seen once. CD4+ T cells from unexposed donors were obtained before the COVID-19 pandemic (2011-2018). The cells were cultured for roughly 11 days before CD4+ T cells were isolated.

The sample was CD4+ T cells from PBMCs, cultured in vitro. This chain joins TRBV18 and TRBJ2-7; 8 positions agree with TRBD1. This TCR came from a human donor in good health. In nucleotides, the CDR3 is TGTGCCAGCTCACCATTCCGTCTTAGTCGGGACAGGTCGTTGGAGCAGTACTTC. This encodes CASSPFRLSRDRSLEQYF.